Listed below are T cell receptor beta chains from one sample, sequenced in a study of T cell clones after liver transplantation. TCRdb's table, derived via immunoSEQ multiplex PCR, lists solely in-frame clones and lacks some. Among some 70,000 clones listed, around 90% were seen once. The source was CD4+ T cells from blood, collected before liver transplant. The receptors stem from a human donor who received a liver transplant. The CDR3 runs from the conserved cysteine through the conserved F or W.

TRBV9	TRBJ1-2	CASSARVDYGYTF
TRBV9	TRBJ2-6	CASSTGGRPLGANVLTF
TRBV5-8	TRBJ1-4	CASSSLGDEKLFF
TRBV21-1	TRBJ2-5	CASTRSKKYQETQYF
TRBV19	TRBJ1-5	CASRIGGGLGNQPQHF
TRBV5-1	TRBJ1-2	CASSLLDRGNYGYTF
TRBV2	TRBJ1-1	CASMVLDTEAFF
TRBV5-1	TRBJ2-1	CASSPEREKSYNEQFF
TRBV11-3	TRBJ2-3	CASSLDMREGSDTQYF
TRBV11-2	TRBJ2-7	CASSFAANEQYF
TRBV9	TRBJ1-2	CASSVEGRPSARAYGYTF
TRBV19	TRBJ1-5	CASTQGAGNQPQHF
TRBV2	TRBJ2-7	CASGTSSSYEQYF
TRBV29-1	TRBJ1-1	CSGGQGLTEAFF
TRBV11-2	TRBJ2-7	CASSLGQHSYEQYF
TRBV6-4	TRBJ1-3	CASRPGISGNTIYF
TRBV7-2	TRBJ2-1	CASSFSGRAPNEQFF
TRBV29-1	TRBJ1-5	CSVVFSVNQPQHF
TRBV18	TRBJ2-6	CASSPRGGQGINVLTF
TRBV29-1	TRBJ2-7	CSVLTHLTSAGEQYF
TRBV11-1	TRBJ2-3	CASSLVRDTQYF
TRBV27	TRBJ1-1	CASSPMGSTEAFF
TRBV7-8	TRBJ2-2	CASSFLSGYSTGELFF
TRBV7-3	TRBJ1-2	CASSPSGTGVGYTF
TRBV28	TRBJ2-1	CASWSGTPGYNEQFF
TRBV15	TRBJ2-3	CATSRDVTDTQYF
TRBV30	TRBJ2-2	CAWSGRRAGELFF
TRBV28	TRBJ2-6	CASSLSSGANVLTF
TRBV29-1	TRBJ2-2	CSAAAAGAGELFF
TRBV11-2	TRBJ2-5	CASSTGFVGAETQYF
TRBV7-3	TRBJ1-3	CASSLFRISGNTIYF
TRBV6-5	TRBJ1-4	CASSYSVQFNEKLFF
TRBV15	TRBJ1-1	CATSHRVPELGAFF
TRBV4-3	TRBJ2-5	CASSQNGRGLETQYF
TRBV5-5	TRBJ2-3	CASSLAPIRELRTDTQYF
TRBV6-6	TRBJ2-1	CASRGNEQFF
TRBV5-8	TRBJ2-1	CASSLGTGGVDEQFF
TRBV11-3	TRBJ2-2	CASRAAANTGELFF
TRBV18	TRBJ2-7	CASSPLGTGGPYEQYF
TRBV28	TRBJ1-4	CASSKERGKLFF
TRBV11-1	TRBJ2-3	CASSPRFGGTDTQYF
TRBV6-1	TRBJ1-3	CASSEATRNTIYF
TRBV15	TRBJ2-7	CATSRDLSPSYEQYF
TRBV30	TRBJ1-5	CAWNEGASSQHF